This T cell receptor beta chain was recorded in a study of blood T cell repertoires in COVID-19. Overall study: Donors in the United States, Italy and Spain gave samples during acute or convalescent COVID-19. The cDNA or gDNA used as material had been derived from T cells, B-cell-depleted T cells, or PBMCs.

Trimming removed 3 bases at V and 3 bases at J, with 15 bases between. The CDR3 sequence is 15 residues long. CDR1 DFQATT and CDR2 SNEGSKA come from the germline V gene (reference sequence). As handled by the study authors: The assay estimated nucleated cells by amplifying reference gene primers. Profiling relied on immunoSEQ multiplex PCR, and the TCRdb table lists in-frame clones only, not all of them. V and J calls plus clone size are reproduced from that table; the DNA served to infer D and trimming. The table has fewer than 200,000 clones, about 75% seen once. The sequence derives from a woman between 45 and 65 years old with active or convalescent COVID-19. The chain has TRBV20-1 and TRBJ1-5; unclear D gene. The sample was peripheral blood. The chain's CDR3 is CSASFSGLLNQPQHF. CDR3 DNA sequence: TGCAGTGCTAGTTTTTCAGGTCTCCTCAATCAGCCCCAGCATTTT.